Sequencing of this TCR beta chain was carried out in a study of blood T cell repertoires in COVID-19. Germline trimming cut 5 bases from V and 2 bases from J; bases unmatched to any gene: 9. Germline V CDR1 and CDR2: ENHRY, SYGVKD. The CDR3 length is 16 residues. In the authors' methods: Reference gene primer amplification gave nucleated cell count estimates. Data came from immunoSEQ multiplex PCR; TCRdb stores just in-frame clones and leaves some out. V and J calls and clone size are those listed in that table; D and trimming were worked out from the DNA. Here the sample spans over 250,000 clones, around 85% being singletons.

This chain uses TRBV10-3 with TRBJ2-3, with TRBD2 matching over 8 bases. This TCR was recovered from a woman aged 70 to 79 with acute or convalescent COVID-19. Specimen: peripheral blood. CDR3 protein: CAISPSAGANTDTQYF. The CDR3 DNA follows: TGTGCCATCAGTCCCTCAGCGGGGGCCAACACAGATACGCAGTATTTT.